This T cell receptor (beta chain) originates from a study of early T cells in non-severe SARS-CoV-2 infection. About the study: Sequencing of bulk RNA from unsorted whole blood was done, without chain pairing. Findings and caveats of the study: Using VDJdb, the matching emphasized anti-spike CD8 responses while missing private and CD4 specificities.

The CDR3 is made up of 14 amino acids. V gave up 10 bases and J gave up 4 bases; unmatched junction bases: 8. In germline, CDR1 is MNHNS, CDR2 SASEGT. Individually, cDNA molecules had unique molecular identifiers attached to them. TCRdb fed the 5' RACE reads into MiXCR, producing one record per CDR3 protein. The sample includes around 61,000 distinct CDR3 sequences, about 12% of them seen just once. This clonotype was counted a few times. The antigen is undetermined. This TCR was recovered from an adult who was a healthcare worker with PCR-confirmed SARS-CoV-2 infection or an uninfected control (not recorded which). This rearrangement joins TRBV6-1 to TRBJ2-7; 12 bases are shared with TRBD2. Material for sequencing was whole blood. CDR3 residues: CATGRTSGKYEQYF. As DNA, the CDR3 is TGTGCCACCGGACGGACTAGCGGGAAATACGAGCAGTACTTC.